Below, 5 T cell receptor beta chains from the same sample are listed, as sequenced in a study of T cell responses to AZD1222 COVID-19 vaccine. The table came from immunoSEQ multiplex PCR; TCRdb's copy has only in-frame clones and leaves some out. The sample records approximately 130,000 clones, about 89% being singletons. Here the sequenced sample was peripheral blood, taken 28 days after the second AZD1222 dose. The origin of the receptors is an adult who received the AZD1222 COVID-19 vaccine.

V and J are TRBV6-6 and TRBJ1-2; TRBD1 matches 8 bases. Germline V CDR1 and CDR2: MNHNY, SVGAGI (reference sequence). CDR3 length equals 12 residues. With 4 bases clipped from V and 9 bases from J, the junction kept 4 bases outside the gene matches. The CDR3 region is CASSSTGGRYTF. The CDR3 DNA follows: TGTGCCAGCAGTTCAACAGGGGGACGCTACACCTTC.

J is TRBJ2-7 and V is TRBV10-3; a weak D match, TRBD2 (6 bases). Trimming removed 0 bases at V and 6 bases at J, with 15 bases between. CDR3 length: 15 amino acids. CDR1 and CDR2 (germline): ENHRY, SYGVKD. DNA of the CDR3: TGTGCCATCAGTGAGTCGACTCCCGGGGGTGGCGAGCAGTACTTC. It yields the protein CAISESTPGGGEQYF.

J is TRBJ1-2 and V is TRBV2, with 11 bases identical to TRBD1. The V gene's germline CDR1 is SNHLY and CDR2 FYNNEI. The junction had 6 bases not matched to a gene; V was cut back by 6 bases and J by 6 bases. The CDR3 covers 14 residues. CDR3 protein: CASRGRTGGDGYTF. CDR3 DNA sequence: TGTGCCAGCAGGGGGCGGACAGGGGGCGATGGCTACACCTTC.

This clone is classed as medium-sized. The rearrangement links TRBV2 to TRBJ1-4, with no clear D. The CDR3 extends over 15 amino acids. Germline CDR1 is SNHLY and CDR2 is FYNNEI. With 4 bases removed from V and 3 bases from J, the gap between germline ends came to 12 bases. CDR3 nucleotides: TGTGCCAGCAGTGTTTATCAACAGCCTAATGAAAAACTGTTTTTT. Amino acids: CASSVYQQPNEKLFF.

CDR3 sequence: CASSAGTGSINEKLFF. CDR3 nucleotide sequence: TGTGCCAGCAGCGCCGGGACAGGCTCTATAAATGAAAAACTGTTTTTT. This rearrangement joins TRBV5-4 to TRBJ1-4, with 8 bases matching TRBD1. Germline V gene lookup returns CDR1 SGHNT and CDR2 YYREEE (reference sequence). The CDR3 loop spans 16 amino acids. J gave up 5 bases and V 4 bases, and 10 bases lay outside the gene matches.